This TCR beta chain was recorded in a study of long-term antiretroviral therapy in people with HIV. Looking at the study overall: Initial samples were collected about a decade before the 2015 immediate-ART recommendation. General study findings and limits: Transplant-donor-level diversity was not reached after ART, though diversity increased. Clones expanded before ART dominated the repertoire at all time points.

A remark on this clone: The antigen is not known.

Per germline, CDR1 SGHRS and CDR2 YFSETQ. The CDR3 has 13 residues. Trimming stripped 4 bases from V and 3 bases from J, with 11 bases between. The immunoSEQ assay was v3.0, run at survey level. This table comes from immunoSEQ multiplex PCR, and its TCRdb copy is limited to in-frame clones, with some not included. The sample holds more than 20,000 clones; around 86% are singletons and the top ten take less than 6%. The chain uses TRBV5-1 and TRBJ2-7; unclear D gene. The specimen was unsorted PBMCs, collected more than 2.6 years after starting antiretroviral therapy. The sequence was obtained from a man aged 40-50 years with HIV. The CDR3 reads CASSMGRGYEQYF. CDR3 DNA sequence: TGCGCCAGCAGCATGGGTAGAGGCTACGAGCAGTACTTC.